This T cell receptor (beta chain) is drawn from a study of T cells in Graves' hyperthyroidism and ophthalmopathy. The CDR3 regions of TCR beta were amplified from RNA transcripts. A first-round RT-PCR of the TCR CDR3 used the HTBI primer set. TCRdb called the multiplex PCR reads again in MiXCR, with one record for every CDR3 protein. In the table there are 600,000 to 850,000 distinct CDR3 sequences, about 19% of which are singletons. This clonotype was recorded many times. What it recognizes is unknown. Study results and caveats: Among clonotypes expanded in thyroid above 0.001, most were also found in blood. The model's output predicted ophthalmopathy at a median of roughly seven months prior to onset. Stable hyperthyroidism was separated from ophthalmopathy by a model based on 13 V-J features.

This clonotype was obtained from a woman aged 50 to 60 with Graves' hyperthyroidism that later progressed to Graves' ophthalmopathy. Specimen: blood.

The CDR3, as DNA: TGTGCCAGCAGCTTAGCAGCCCTTTCCTACAATTGGCAGTTCTTC. Its translation: CASSLAALSYNWQFF. The chain couples TRBV11-2 to TRBJ2-1; no reliable D call. Trimming stripped 1 base from V and 12 bases from J, with 19 bases between. Germline V gene data show CDR1 as SGHAT and CDR2 as FQNNGV. The CDR3 is 15 residues long.